The source of this TCR beta chain is a study of cytomegalovirus exposure and HLA in healthy donors. Assay: immunoSEQ multiplex PCR; the TCRdb copy retains only in-frame clones and omits some. The data show about 110,000 clones, more than 90% seen once. Germline V gives CDR1 MDHEN, CDR2 SYDVKM. The CDR3 has 17 residues. Trimming shortened V by 5 bases and J by 4 bases, and 23 bases separated the two germline ends. The clonotype comes from a woman younger than 30 in good health and CMV-seronegative. This chain connects TRBV28 to TRBJ1-1, with D possibly being TRBD1 (5 bases). The sequencing input was PBMCs. The CDR3 DNA sequence: TGTGCCAGCAGTCCACGAAAGGGGCGGTCGGAAGGCACTGAAGCTTTCTTT. As protein: CASSPRKGRSEGTEAFF. The whole variable domain, filled in from reference TRBV28 and TRBJ1-1, reads DVKVTQSSRYLVKRTGEKVFLECVQDMDHENMFWYRQDPGLGLRLIYFSYDVKMKEKGDIPEGYSVSREKKERFSLILESASTNQTSMYLCASSPRKGRSEGTEAFFGQGTRLTVV.